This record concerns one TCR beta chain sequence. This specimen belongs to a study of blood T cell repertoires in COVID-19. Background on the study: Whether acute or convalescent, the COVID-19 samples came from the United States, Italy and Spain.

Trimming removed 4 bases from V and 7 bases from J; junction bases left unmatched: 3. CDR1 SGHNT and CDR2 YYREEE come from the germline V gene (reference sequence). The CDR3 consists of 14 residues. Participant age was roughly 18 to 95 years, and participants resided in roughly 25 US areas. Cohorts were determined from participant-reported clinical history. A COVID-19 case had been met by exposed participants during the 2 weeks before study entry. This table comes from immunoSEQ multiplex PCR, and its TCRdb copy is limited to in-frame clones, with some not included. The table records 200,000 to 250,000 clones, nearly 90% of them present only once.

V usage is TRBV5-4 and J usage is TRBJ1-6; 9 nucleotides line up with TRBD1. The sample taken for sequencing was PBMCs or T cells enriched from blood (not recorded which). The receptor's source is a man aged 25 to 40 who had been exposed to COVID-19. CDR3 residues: CASSRDRANSPLHF. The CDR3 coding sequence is TGTGCCAGCAGCCGGGACAGGGCCAATTCACCCCTCCACTTT. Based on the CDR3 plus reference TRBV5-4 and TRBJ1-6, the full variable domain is ETGVTQSPTHLIKTRGQQVTLRCSSQSGHNTVSWYQQALGQGPQFIFQYYREEENGRGNFPPRFSGLQFPNYSSELNVNALELDDSALYLCASSRDRANSPLHFGNGTRLTVT.